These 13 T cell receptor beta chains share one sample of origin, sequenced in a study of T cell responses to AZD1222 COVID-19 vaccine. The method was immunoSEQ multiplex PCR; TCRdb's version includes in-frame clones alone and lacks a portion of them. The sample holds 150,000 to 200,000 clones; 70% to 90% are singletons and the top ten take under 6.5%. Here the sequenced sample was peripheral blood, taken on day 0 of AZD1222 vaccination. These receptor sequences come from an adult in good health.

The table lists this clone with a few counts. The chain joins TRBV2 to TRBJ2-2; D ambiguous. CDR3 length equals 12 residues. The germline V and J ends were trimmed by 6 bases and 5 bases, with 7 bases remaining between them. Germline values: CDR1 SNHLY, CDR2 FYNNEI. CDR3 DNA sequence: TGTGCCAGCAGCTTTAGAACCGGGGAGCTGTTTTTT. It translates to CASSFRTGELFF. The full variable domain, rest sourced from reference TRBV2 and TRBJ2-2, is EPEVTQTPSHQVTQMGQEVILRCVPISNHLYFYWYRQILGQKVEFLVSFYNNEISEKSEIFDDQFSVERPDGSNFTLKIRSTKLEDSAMYFCASSFRTGELFFGEGSRLTVL.

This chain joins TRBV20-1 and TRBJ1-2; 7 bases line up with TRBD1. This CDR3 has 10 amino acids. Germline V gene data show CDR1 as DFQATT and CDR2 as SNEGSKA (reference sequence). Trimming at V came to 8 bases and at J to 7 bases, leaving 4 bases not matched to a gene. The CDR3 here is CSCGQAGYTF. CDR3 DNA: TGCAGTTGCGGACAGGCTGGCTACACCTTC.

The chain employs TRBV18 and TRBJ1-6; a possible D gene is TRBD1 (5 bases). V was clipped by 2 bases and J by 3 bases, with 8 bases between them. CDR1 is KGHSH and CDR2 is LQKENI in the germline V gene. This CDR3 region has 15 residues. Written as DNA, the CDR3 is TGTGCCAGCTCACCAGGGGGAAACTATAATTCACCCCTCCACTTT. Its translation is CASSPGGNYNSPLHF.

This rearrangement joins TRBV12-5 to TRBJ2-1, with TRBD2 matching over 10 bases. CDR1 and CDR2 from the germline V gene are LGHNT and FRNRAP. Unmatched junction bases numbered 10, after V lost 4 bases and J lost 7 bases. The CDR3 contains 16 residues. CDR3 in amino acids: CASGSPSGTSVNEQFF. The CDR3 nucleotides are TGTGCTAGTGGTTCTCCATCCGGGACTAGCGTGAATGAGCAGTTCTTC.

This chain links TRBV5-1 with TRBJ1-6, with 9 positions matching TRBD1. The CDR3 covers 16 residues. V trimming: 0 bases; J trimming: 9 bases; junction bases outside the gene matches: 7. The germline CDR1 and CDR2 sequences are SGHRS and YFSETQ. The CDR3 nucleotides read TGCGCCAGCAGCTTGGGGACAGGGGTTATTGTTTCACCCCTCCACTTT. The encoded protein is CASSLGTGVIVSPLHF.

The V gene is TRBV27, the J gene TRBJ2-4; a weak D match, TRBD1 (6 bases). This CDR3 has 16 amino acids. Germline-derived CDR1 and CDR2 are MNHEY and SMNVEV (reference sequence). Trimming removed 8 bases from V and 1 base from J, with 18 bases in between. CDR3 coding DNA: TGTGCCAGCGGGGCCTTTGGACAGCGGGCCAAAAACATTCAGTACTTC. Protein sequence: CASGAFGQRAKNIQYF.

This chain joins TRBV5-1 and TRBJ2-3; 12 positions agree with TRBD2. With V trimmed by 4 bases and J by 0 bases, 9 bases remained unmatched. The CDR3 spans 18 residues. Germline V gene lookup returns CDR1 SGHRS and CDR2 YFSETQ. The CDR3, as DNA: TGCGCCAGCAGCAGACTAGCGGGAGCCTTTACTAGCACAGATACGCAGTATTTT. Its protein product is CASSRLAGAFTSTDTQYF.

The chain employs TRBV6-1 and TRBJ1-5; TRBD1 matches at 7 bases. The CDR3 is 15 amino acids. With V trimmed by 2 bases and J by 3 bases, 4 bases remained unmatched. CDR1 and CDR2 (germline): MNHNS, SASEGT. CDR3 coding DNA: TGTGCCAGCAGTGAAATGGACAGGTACAATCAGCCCCAGCATTTT. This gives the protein CASSEMDRYNQPQHF.

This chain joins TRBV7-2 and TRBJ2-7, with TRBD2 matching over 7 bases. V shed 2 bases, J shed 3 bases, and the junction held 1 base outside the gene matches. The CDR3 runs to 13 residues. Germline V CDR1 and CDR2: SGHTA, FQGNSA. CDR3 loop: CASSLQRDYEQYF. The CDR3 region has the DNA TGTGCCAGCAGCTTACAGCGGGACTACGAGCAGTACTTC.

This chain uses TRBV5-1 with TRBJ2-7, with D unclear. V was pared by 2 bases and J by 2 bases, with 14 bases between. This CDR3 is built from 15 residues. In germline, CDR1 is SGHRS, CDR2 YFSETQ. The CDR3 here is CASSFDNPSTYEQYF. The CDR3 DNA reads TGCGCCAGCAGCTTCGACAATCCGAGTACCTACGAGCAGTACTTC.

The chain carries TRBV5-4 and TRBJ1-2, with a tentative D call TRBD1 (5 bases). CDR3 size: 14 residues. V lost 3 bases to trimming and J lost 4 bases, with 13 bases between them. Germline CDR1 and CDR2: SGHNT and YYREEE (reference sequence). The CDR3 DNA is TGTGCCAGCAGCTCGGGACCGACGAGCTATGGCTACACCTTC. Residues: CASSSGPTSYGYTF.

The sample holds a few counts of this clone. The chain's CDR3 is CASSLASVDGELFF. CDR3 nucleotides: TGTGCCAGCAGTTTGGCTAGCGTAGACGGGGAGCTGTTTTTT. This chain links TRBV27 with TRBJ2-2, with D possibly being TRBD2 (6 bases). Germline CDR1 reads MNHEY; CDR2 reads SMNVEV (reference sequence). The CDR3 consists of 14 residues. Trimming shortened V by 3 bases and J by 7 bases, and 12 bases separated the two germline ends.

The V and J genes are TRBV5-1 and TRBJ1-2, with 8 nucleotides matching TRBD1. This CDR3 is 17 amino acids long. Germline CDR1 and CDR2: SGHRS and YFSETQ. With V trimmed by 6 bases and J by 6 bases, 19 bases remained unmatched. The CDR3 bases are TGCGCCAGCACTGATGACAAAACCGCCGGGACAGGCGATGGCTACACCTTC. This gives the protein CASTDDKTAGTGDGYTF.